This section outlines one TCR beta chain sequence together with its context. Individuals aged about 18 to 89 years were recruited from 24 US areas. Membership in each cohort depended on participant-reported clinical history. Recovered participants had two consecutive negative NP/OP PCR tests, healthcare professional clearance, or symptom resolution. The data are from a study of blood T cell repertoires in COVID-19. Per the study methods: Amplified reference gene primers provided the basis for estimating nucleated cell counts. Sequencing used immunoSEQ multiplex PCR; TCRdb keeps in-frame clones, though not all of them. That table is the source of V, J and clone size, and D and trimming were worked out from the DNA. The sample includes 200,000 to 250,000 clones, about 88% of them seen just once. The germline V and J ends were trimmed by 5 bases and 2 bases, with 13 bases remaining between them. From germline, CDR1 is MDHEN and CDR2 SYDVKM. This CDR3 has 14 residues.

The receptor was derived from a woman aged 25 to 45 who had recovered from COVID-19. This chain links TRBV28 with TRBJ2-7, with D tentatively TRBD1 (6 bases). The specimen sequenced was PBMCs or T cells enriched from blood (not recorded which). The CDR3 coding sequence is TGTGCCAGCAGTAAGACAGGTCTACCCTACGAGCAGTACTTC. It codes for CASSKTGLPYEQYF. Variable domain in full (rest from reference TRBV28 and TRBJ2-7): DVKVTQSSRYLVKRTGEKVFLECVQDMDHENMFWYRQDPGLGLRLIYFSYDVKMKEKGDIPEGYSVSREKKERFSLILESASTNQTSMYLCASSKTGLPYEQYFGPGTRLTVT.